Presented here are 30 T cell receptor beta chains from one specimen sequenced in a study of shared clonotypes between healthy human individuals (dated by TCRdb to 2020 to 2021). The method behind the library was the immunoSEQ multiplex PCR assay. The table was pulled from immuneACCESS by TCRdb, which kept in-frame rearrangements only. Such tables lose some clones; where checked, under half of the loss comes from unresolved V genes, and the rest has no known cause. This sample gives hundreds of thousands of clones in total; 90% to 96% of them show up just once. About 0.054% of the sample is taken by the ten largest. Source material: naive CD4+ T cells sorted from blood. The meaning of the sample's cell subset or site label: CD45RA+ positively selected. The receptors were gathered from a woman aged 25-40 years in good health.

This chain joins TRBV2 and TRBJ2-7, with 9 bases identical to TRBD1. The CDR3 contains 12 residues. CDR1 SNHLY and CDR2 FYNNEI come from the germline V gene. J gave up 5 bases and V 6 bases, and 2 bases lay outside the gene matches. CDR3 coding DNA: TGTGCCAGCAGGGACAGGGGCCACGAGCAGTACTTC. Translating it yields CASRDRGHEQYF.

The rearrangement links TRBV21-1 to TRBJ2-2; the table's D gene call, TRBD2, was not cross checked with the DNA. TRBV21-1 is a listed pseudogene. The CDR3 extends over 17 amino acids. The CDR3 protein is CASSKDPRGGHAGELFF. CDR3 nucleotide sequence: TGTGCCAGCAGCAAAGATCCACGCGGGGGGCATGCCGGGGAGCTGTTTTTT.

The chain is built from TRBV7-9 and TRBJ2-2; TRBD2 agrees at 14 bases. The CDR3 consists of 16 residues. Germline assignment: CDR1 SEHNR and CDR2 FQNEAQ (reference sequence). With V trimmed by 5 bases and J by 5 bases, 4 bases remained unmatched. CDR3 in amino acids: CASSEGLAGETGELFF. DNA for the CDR3: TGTGCCAGCAGCGAGGGACTAGCGGGAGAAACCGGGGAGCTGTTTTTT. The variable domain in full, completed from reference TRBV7-9 and TRBJ2-2, reads DTGVSQNPRHKITKRGQNVTFRCDPISEHNRLYWYRQTLGQGPEFLTYFQNEAQLEKSRLLSDRFSAERPKGSFSTLEIQRTEQGDSAMYLCASSEGLAGETGELFFGEGSRLTVL.

The rearrangement joins TRBV19 to TRBJ1-5; a weak D match, TRBD1 (5 bases). V was pared by 6 bases and J by 3 bases, with 9 bases between. CDR3 length equals 13 residues. The germline V gene has CDR1 LNHDA and CDR2 SQIVND (reference sequence). CDR3 in DNA: TGTGCCAGTAGACGACAGACCAATCAGCCCCAGCATTTT. Translated: CASRRQTNQPQHF.

There are a few counts of this clone. The chain couples TRBV15 to TRBJ2-5; the D call may be TRBD1 or TRBD2 (5 bases each). Germline V gene data show CDR1 as LNHNV and CDR2 as YYDKDF (reference sequence). Trimming shortened V by 4 bases and J by 4 bases, and 10 bases separated the two germline ends. This CDR3 is built from 13 residues. CDR3 region: CATSMGVRETQYF. DNA of the CDR3: TGTGCCACCAGCATGGGGGTCAGAGAGACCCAGTACTTC.

This chain joins TRBV2 and TRBJ1-5, with a weak D call TRBD1 (5 bases). Trimming took 10 bases from V and 0 from J, leaving 13 bases between them. Germline V gene sequence: CDR1 SNHLY, CDR2 FYNNEI. The CDR3 is made up of 14 amino acids. The DNA for the CDR3 is TGTGCCATCGGGCAGACAGTTAGCAATCAGCCCCAGCATTTT. Protein sequence: CAIGQTVSNQPQHF. Drawing the rest from reference TRBV2 and TRBJ1-5, the complete variable domain is EPEVTQTPSHQVTQMGQEVILRCVPISNHLYFYWYRQILGQKVEFLVSFYNNEISEKSEIFDDQFSVERPDGSNFTLKIRSTKLEDSAMYFCAIGQTVSNQPQHFGDGTRLSIL.

The chain couples TRBV5-1 to TRBJ2-1; 10 bases match TRBD2. V gave up 4 bases and J gave up 5 bases; unmatched junction bases: 6. CDR3 length equals 15 residues. From germline, CDR1 is SGHRS and CDR2 YFSETQ. CDR3 sequence reads: CASSIGLADNNEQFF. CDR3 nucleotides: TGCGCCAGCAGCATAGGACTAGCGGATAACAATGAGCAGTTCTTC. The full variable domain, its missing parts supplied by reference TRBV5-1 and TRBJ2-1, is KAGVTQTPRYLIKTRGQQVTLSCSPISGHRSVSWYQQTPGQGLQFLFEYFSETQRNKGNFPGRFSGRQFSNSRSEMNVSTLELGDSALYLCASSIGLADNNEQFFGPGTRLTVL.

Here the CDR3 reads CASNLGNSYEQYF. DNA of the CDR3: TGCGCCAGCAATTTAGGAAACTCCTACGAGCAGTACTTC. The chain employs TRBV5-1 and TRBJ2-7; D gene unclear. The germline gives CDR1 SGHRS, CDR2 YFSETQ. The CDR3 consists of 13 residues. V was clipped by 6 bases and J by 0 bases, with 10 bases between them.

This rearrangement joins TRBV18 to TRBJ1-5, with 8 bases identical to TRBD1. Trimming removed 6 bases from V and 6 bases from J; junction bases left unmatched: 10. The CDR3 extends over 15 amino acids. In germline, CDR1 is KGHSH, CDR2 LQKENI. The CDR3 region is CASSQGNRGIQPQHF. The CDR3 nucleotides read TGTGCCAGCTCGCAGGGGAACAGGGGGATTCAGCCCCAGCATTTT.

The count of this clone is one. The CDR3, as DNA: TGTGCCAGCTCAGACGGAACGGGAGGGCCGTCCACCGGGGAGCTGTTTTTT. The encoded protein is CASSDGTGGPSTGELFF. The chain employs TRBV18 and TRBJ2-2, with 8 bases fitting TRBD2. Per the germline V gene, CDR1 is KGHSH and CDR2 is LQKENI. The V gene end was trimmed by 5 bases and the J gene end by 4 bases; junction bases not matched to a gene: 12. This CDR3 region has 17 residues.

The chain joins TRBV7-2 to TRBJ2-7, with a possible D match to TRBD2 (6 bases). CDR1 is SGHTA, CDR2 FQGNSA, per germline. Trimming cost V 5 bases and J 3 bases, with 17 bases left between them. This CDR3 contains 15 residues. The CDR3 DNA sequence: TGTGCCAGCAGCCCCGGGGGACTCCTTCTCTACGAGCAGTACTTC. This gives the protein CASSPGGLLLYEQYF.

The V and J genes are TRBV28 and TRBJ2-2; TRBD1 agrees at 10 bases. CDR1 and CDR2 (germline): MDHEN, SYDVKM. V lost 4 bases to trimming and J lost 7 bases; unmatched junction nucleotides: 6. This CDR3 is built from 15 residues. The CDR3 nucleotides read TGTGCCAGCAGTTCCCGACAGGGGGCTAACGGGGAGCTGTTTTTT. Translated: CASSSRQGANGELFF. Complete variable domain (other parts from reference TRBV28 and TRBJ2-2): DVKVTQSSRYLVKRTGEKVFLECVQDMDHENMFWYRQDPGLGLRLIYFSYDVKMKEKGDIPEGYSVSREKKERFSLILESASTNQTSMYLCASSSRQGANGELFFGEGSRLTVL.

The table lists this clone with a count of one. The rearrangement uses TRBV11-2 and TRBJ2-4; 10 bases are a match to TRBD2. Germline CDR1 reads SGHAT; CDR2 reads FQNNGV. Germline trimming cut 0 bases from V and 14 bases from J; bases unmatched to any gene: 10. This CDR3 has 15 residues. CDR3 DNA sequence: TGTGCCAGCAGCTTAGACTCTAGCGGGAGTGTTACTAAGTACTTC. Translated, it gives CASSLDSSGSVTKYF.

The CDR3 DNA is TGTGCCAGCAGCTTTCGGGGACTAGCGTACAATGAGCAGTTCTTC. It codes for CASSFRGLAYNEQFF. The chain carries TRBV7-8 and TRBJ2-1, with TRBD2 matching over 10 bases. The V gene end was trimmed by 3 bases and the J gene end by 4 bases; junction bases not matched to a gene: 3. Looked up from germline, CDR1 is SGHVS and CDR2 is FQNEAQ. The CDR3 is 15 amino acids.

This chain links TRBV10-3 with TRBJ2-7; D remains unclear. Germline values: CDR1 ENHRY, CDR2 SYGVKD. V lost 3 bases, J lost 6 bases, and 6 bases lay in between. The CDR3 consists of 11 residues. The CDR3, as DNA: TGTGCCATCAGTGAAAAGGGCGAGCAGTACTTC. It specifies CAISEKGEQYF.

CDR3 DNA sequence: TGTGCCAGCAGCTTAGCAGAGCGTAACTATGGCTACACCTTC. Its protein product is CASSLAERNYGYTF. This chain links TRBV7-9 with TRBJ1-2, with D unresolved. The CDR3 covers 14 residues. Germline assignment: CDR1 SEHNR and CDR2 FQNEAQ (reference sequence). V dropped 0 bases and J dropped 1 base, with 6 bases sitting between them.

The CDR3 coding sequence is TGTGCCAGCAGTCCCGCTTCGAGACAGGGCTCTAATGAAAAACTGTTTTTT. Protein: CASSPASRQGSNEKLFF. This chain connects TRBV28 to TRBJ1-4, with 7 bases aligning to TRBD1. V shed 5 bases and J 3 bases; nucleotides not matched to a gene: 12. Looked up from germline, CDR1 is MDHEN and CDR2 is SYDVKM. The CDR3 is made up of 17 amino acids.

V gene TRBV7-9 combines with J gene TRBJ1-2; D ambiguous. Germline V gene lookup returns CDR1 SEHNR and CDR2 FQNEAQ (reference sequence). The CDR3 is made up of 14 amino acids. V gave up 3 bases and J gave up 4 bases, with 12 bases separating them. The CDR3 reads CASSFGAEIYGYTF. The CDR3 bases are TGTGCCAGCAGCTTCGGCGCGGAAATCTATGGCTACACCTTC.

Written as DNA, the CDR3 is TGTGCCAGCAGTTATGGACTAGCGGGAACCGGGGAGCTGTTTTTT. Encoded protein: CASSYGLAGTGELFF. The rearrangement joins TRBV6-5 to TRBJ2-2; TRBD2 aligns across 12 bases. The trim removed 3 bases at V and 5 bases at J, leaving 1 base unmatched. The V gene's germline CDR1 is MNHEY and CDR2 SVGAGI. The CDR3 consists of 15 residues.

The chain joins TRBV6-1 to TRBJ2-7; 9 bases align to TRBD1. Germline V gene lookup returns CDR1 MNHNS and CDR2 SASEGT. The CDR3 has 14 amino acids. The trim removed 6 bases at V and 4 bases at J, leaving 7 bases unmatched. The CDR3 DNA reads TGTGCCAGCAGGAACAGGGGGCTCAGTTACGAGCAGTACTTC. Amino acid sequence: CASRNRGLSYEQYF.

The chain is built from TRBV28 and TRBJ2-7; 7 bases match TRBD1. This CDR3 region has 15 residues. Trimming cost V 8 bases and J 6 bases; bases outside gene matches: 16. Germline V gene data show CDR1 as MDHEN and CDR2 as SYDVKM. The CDR3 spells CASDDSRDRPGEQYF. CDR3 coding DNA: TGTGCCAGCGATGACTCCCGGGACAGACCCGGCGAGCAGTACTTC.

CDR3 sequence reads: CASSDEDRWQETQYF. The CDR3 DNA sequence: TGTGCCAGCAGTGACGAGGACAGGTGGCAAGAGACCCAGTACTTC. The V call is TRBV28, the J call TRBJ2-5; TRBD1 aligns across 7 bases. J gave up 2 bases and V 5 bases, and 8 bases lay outside the gene matches. The CDR3 loop spans 15 amino acids. CDR1 is MDHEN and CDR2 is SYDVKM in the germline V gene.

J is TRBJ2-2 and V is TRBV10-2; D not resolved. Germline assignment: CDR1 WSHSY and CDR2 SAAADI. The ends were cut back, 2 bases at V and 8 bases at J, with 15 bases in the middle. The CDR3 has 15 residues. CDR3 protein: CASSEPKETRGELFF. The CDR3 DNA is TGCGCCAGCAGTGAGCCGAAGGAGACCAGAGGGGAGCTGTTTTTT.

This clone was observed a few times. The rearrangement links TRBV10-3 to TRBJ1-5, with TRBD1 as a possible D gene (5 bases). The CDR3 is 13 amino acids. Germline V lookup: CDR1 ENHRY, CDR2 SYGVKD. Trimming cost V 8 bases and J 3 bases, with 11 bases left between them. Written as DNA, the CDR3 is TGTGCCATCGGGGGTTCAGACAATCAGCCCCAGCATTTT. Its protein product is CAIGGSDNQPQHF.

V gene TRBV18 combines with J gene TRBJ2-2, with 9 bases aligning to TRBD2. The V gene end was trimmed by 7 bases and the J gene end by 0 bases; junction bases not matched to a gene: 9. Germline V lookup: CDR1 KGHSH, CDR2 LQKENI. The length of the CDR3 is 17 residues. Written as DNA, the CDR3 is TGTGCCAGCTTCGGGGTCCTAGCGGGACCGAACACCGGGGAGCTGTTTTTT. Translating it yields CASFGVLAGPNTGELFF.

This clone was recorded a few times. V usage is TRBV11-2 and J usage is TRBJ2-7; D may be TRBD1 (6 bases). The germline V and J ends were trimmed by 6 bases and 3 bases, with 9 bases remaining between them. The CDR3 covers 12 residues. Germline V gene lookup returns CDR1 SGHAT and CDR2 FQNNGV. The CDR3 DNA reads TGTGCCAGCAGTCGACAGGTCTACGAGCAGTACTTC. Translation: CASSRQVYEQYF.

DNA of the CDR3: TGTGCCAGCAGCGGACCAGGGTTGGGCAATTCACCCCTCCACTTT. Its translation is CASSGPGLGNSPLHF. The rearrangement links TRBV28 to TRBJ1-6; D perhaps matches TRBD1 (5 bases). This CDR3 has 15 residues. Trimming pared 6 bases from V and 7 bases from J, leaving 16 bases between. In germline, CDR1 is MDHEN, CDR2 SYDVKM.

The V gene is TRBV4-1, the J gene TRBJ2-3, with 10 bases that match TRBD2. The V and J ends lost 1 base and 5 bases, in that order; junction bases with no gene match: 12. Germline V lookup: CDR1 MGHRA, CDR2 YSYEKL. The CDR3 runs 18 residues. CDR3 sequence (DNA): TGCGCCAGCAGCCAAGGTCCGGCTAGCGGGAGTAACAGAGATACGCAGTATTTT. Translated, it gives CASSQGPASGSNRDTQYF.

The V gene is TRBV4-1, the J gene TRBJ2-3, with 10 bases matching TRBD2. Trimming at V came to 2 bases and at J to 5 bases, leaving 13 bases not matched to a gene. The CDR3 has 18 residues. From germline, CDR1 is MGHRA and CDR2 YSYEKL. CDR3 residues: CASSQPVYSGREKDTQYF. The CDR3 bases are TGCGCCAGCAGCCAACCGGTTTACAGCGGGAGGGAGAAAGATACGCAGTATTTT.

In its sample, this clone was seen once. CDR3 residues: CASSPHGTGDSTDTQYF. The DNA for the CDR3 is TGTGCCAGCAGTCCTCACGGGACAGGCGATAGCACAGATACGCAGTATTTT. The rearrangement links TRBV27 to TRBJ2-3; 8 bases are a match to TRBD1. Germline trimming cut 5 bases from V and 0 bases from J; bases unmatched to any gene: 10. The germline gives CDR1 MNHEY, CDR2 SMNVEV (reference sequence). The CDR3 has 17 amino acids.